This passage covers 20 T cell receptor beta chains from one sample sequenced in a study of OX40 agonist ivuxolimab in advanced cancers. Measured with immunoSEQ multiplex PCR; TCRdb has only the in-frame clones, and not every one. The table records roughly 25,000 clones, 73% of them present only once. Sequenced material: CD4+ or CD8+ T cells sorted from blood, taken in a trial of the OX40 agonist ivuxolimab. These receptors were collected from an adult with an advanced solid tumor such as melanoma, head and neck, liver or kidney cancer.

Remarks on this clone: This sample also contains other DNA sequences that code for the same CDR3. V is TRBV9 and J is TRBJ1-5; D ambiguous. V shed 0 bases and J shed 4 bases, with 5 bases lying between them. The CDR3 covers 13 residues. Germline values: CDR1 SGDLS, CDR2 YYNGEE. The CDR3, as DNA: TGTGCCAGCAGCGTAGGGAGTAATCAGCCCCAGCATTTT. It translates to CASSVGSNQPQHF.

This clone was counted between two and nine times. The J gene is TRBJ1-4, the V gene TRBV7-8; no definite D call. Per germline, CDR1 SGHVS and CDR2 FQNEAQ. Trimming removed 6 bases from V and 8 bases from J, with 19 bases in between. The CDR3 contains 15 residues. The CDR3 coding sequence is TGTGCCAGCAGAGGTTTAGAGCCACTTCAGGAAAAACTGTTTTTT. It yields the protein CASRGLEPLQEKLFF.

This clone has a handful of counts. The chain joins TRBV7-9 to TRBJ1-4; 7 bases are shared with TRBD1. In germline, CDR1 is SEHNR, CDR2 FQNEAQ (reference sequence). This CDR3 contains 15 residues. V shed 5 bases, J shed 10 bases, and the junction held 13 bases outside the gene matches. The CDR3 loop is CASSTRDRSWSKLFF. Here the CDR3 DNA reads TGTGCCAGCAGCACCCGGGACAGAAGTTGGTCAAAACTGTTTTTT.

This chain uses TRBV7-2 with TRBJ1-2, with D possibly TRBD1 on 6 matching bases. V was clipped by 2 bases and J by 2 bases, with 6 bases between them. Germline loops: CDR1 SGHTA, CDR2 FQGNSA. The CDR3 is 13 amino acids. CDR3 bases: TGTGCCAGCAGCTTACAGGGGAACTATGGCTACACCTTC. Translated, it gives CASSLQGNYGYTF.

The chain has TRBV7-2 and TRBJ2-1, with 8 bases lining up with TRBD2. The CDR3 loop spans 17 amino acids. J lost 2 bases, V lost 1 base, and 7 bases had no gene match. From germline, CDR1 is SGHTA and CDR2 FQGNSA. CDR3 residues: CASSLEGSGAPYNEQFF. In DNA form, the CDR3 reads TGTGCCAGCAGCTTAGAGGGTAGCGGGGCCCCCTACAATGAGCAGTTCTTC.

By proportion, this clone is medium-sized (0.01 to 0.1%). The chain links TRBV30 to TRBJ1-1; D perhaps matches TRBD1 (5 bases). This CDR3 contains 15 residues. V was shortened by 1 base and J by 2 bases, with 14 bases between the two germline ends. Germline CDR1 GTSNPN, CDR2 SVGIG (reference sequence). Here the CDR3 reads CAWSEGHEVNTEAFF. The CDR3 DNA sequence: TGTGCCTGGAGTGAAGGACACGAGGTAAACACTGAAGCTTTCTTT.

This chain uses TRBV11-2 with TRBJ2-7; 8 bases fit TRBD1. The CDR3 covers 14 residues. Germline V lookup: CDR1 SGHAT, CDR2 FQNNGV. With V trimmed by 1 base and J by 6 bases, 5 bases remained unmatched. CDR3 amino acids: CASSLGTGSSEQYF. In DNA form, the CDR3 reads TGTGCCAGCAGCTTAGGGACAGGGAGCTCCGAGCAGTACTTC.

This rearrangement joins TRBV6-5 to TRBJ2-1, with D perhaps matching TRBD2 (5 bases). Germline V lookup: CDR1 MNHEY, CDR2 SVGAGI. Deletions cut 2 bases from V and 0 bases from J, with 8 bases between. This CDR3 comprises 15 residues. The CDR3 bases are TGTGCCAGCAGTTACAGTGGGAGCTCCTACAATGAGCAGTTCTTC. This sequence encodes CASSYSGSSYNEQFF.

The V gene is TRBV10-3, the J gene TRBJ2-3; the D is unclear. The CDR3 is 14 amino acids. Germline values: CDR1 ENHRY, CDR2 SYGVKD. V was trimmed by 7 bases and J by 4 bases, leaving 15 bases between them. CDR3 nucleotide sequence: TGTGCCATCAACGACCCTCAAACTTCAGATACGCAGTATTTT. Residues: CAINDPQTSDTQYF.

This clone was seen a handful of times. Different DNA sequences within this sample yield the same CDR3. The rearrangement links TRBV12-5 to TRBJ1-1; D remains unclear. There are 14 residues in the CDR3. The V gene's germline CDR1 is LGHNT and CDR2 FRNRAP. V lost 1 base to trimming and J lost 1 base, with 7 bases between them. The CDR3 region is CASGLGGRNTEAFF. The DNA of the CDR3 is TGTGCTAGTGGTTTGGGAGGGAGGAACACTGAAGCTTTCTTT.

The chain has TRBV7-8 and TRBJ2-4; tentatively, D is TRBD1 (7 bases). The germline V gene has CDR1 SGHVS and CDR2 FQNEAQ. Trimming pared 5 bases from V and 8 bases from J, leaving 25 bases between. This CDR3 comprises 17 residues. CDR3 sequence (DNA): TGTGCCAGCAGCCCTTTGGGGGACCTCAGGGGGGCGGACATTCAGTACTTC. Its protein is CASSPLGDLRGADIQYF.

The CDR3, as DNA: TGTGCCAGCAGCTTGGCCCCCAGTTCACCCCTCCACTTT. Translating it yields CASSLAPSSPLHF. The rearrangement joins TRBV5-4 to TRBJ1-6; no reliable D call. V lost 0 bases to trimming and J lost 9 bases, with 7 bases between them. The CDR3 sequence is 13 residues long. Looked up from germline, CDR1 is SGHNT and CDR2 is YYREEE (reference sequence).

The chain uses TRBV4-1 and TRBJ2-5, with 13 bases lining up with TRBD2. This CDR3 comprises 16 residues. Germline trimming cut 0 bases from V and 4 bases from J; bases unmatched to any gene: 2. The germline gives CDR1 MGHRA, CDR2 YSYEKL. DNA of the CDR3: TGCGCCAGCAGCCAAGAGGGACTAGCGGGGTCAGAGACCCAGTACTTC. Amino acids: CASSQEGLAGSETQYF.

This sequence joins TRBV6-6 and TRBJ1-2, with D possibly matching TRBD1 (5 bases). The length of the CDR3 is 14 residues. The V end lost 0 bases, the J end lost 9 bases, and 14 bases lay between the germline ends. Germline assignment: CDR1 MNHNY and CDR2 SVGAGI (reference sequence). The CDR3 DNA sequence: TGTGCCAGCAGTTACTCCGGCAGGGTGATGCGCTACACCTTC. As protein: CASSYSGRVMRYTF.

Within the sample, this clone is medium-sized. This chain connects TRBV4-1 to TRBJ1-4; 7 bases are a match to TRBD1. CDR1 and CDR2 from the germline V gene are MGHRA and YSYEKL. The CDR3 loop spans 16 amino acids. V lost 4 bases to trimming and J lost 8 bases; unmatched junction nucleotides: 13. The DNA for the CDR3 is TGCGCCAGCAGCCCAGAATTGGGGCAGGGGGACGAAAAACTGTTTTTT. Protein sequence: CASSPELGQGDEKLFF.

The rearrangement uses TRBV2 and TRBJ2-5; 13 bases match TRBD2. Germline CDR1 is SNHLY and CDR2 is FYNNEI. CDR3 length: 15 residues. Germline trimming cut 5 bases from V and 5 bases from J; bases unmatched to any gene: 5. Written as DNA, the CDR3 is TGTGCCAGCAGTCCGACTAGCGGGGGGTTGGAGACCCAGTACTTC. It specifies CASSPTSGGLETQYF.

This clone was seen only once. A junction end diverges from the germline sequence, so it may reflect a read error. The chain joins TRBV11-2 to TRBJ2-7; TRBD1 is a possible D gene (5 bases). The CDR3 length is 16 residues. The germline CDR1 and CDR2 sequences are SGHAT and FQNNGV. The CDR3 reads CASSQDPQGNSYEQYF. The CDR3 DNA reads as TGCGCCAGCAGCCAAGATCCCCAGGGCAACTCCTACGAGCAGTACTTC. Full variable domain (remainder filled in from reference TRBV11-2 and TRBJ2-7): EAGVAQSPRYKIIEKRQSVAFWCNPISGHATLYWYQQILGQGPKLLIQFQNNGVVDDSQLPKDRFSAERLKGVDSTLKIQPAKLEDSAVYLCASSQDPQGNSYEQYFGPGTRLTVT.

The chain combines TRBV28 with TRBJ1-1, with D unresolved. Between the trimmed V and J ends, which lost 5 bases and 3 bases, there was a span of 10 bases. There are 13 residues in the CDR3. Germline lookup yields CDR1 MDHEN and CDR2 SYDVKM. The CDR3, as DNA: TGTGCCAGCAGTGCGGGGATTTACACTGAAGCTTTCTTT. Residues: CASSAGIYTEAFF.

The rearrangement uses TRBV7-9 and TRBJ2-2; a weak D match, TRBD1 (5 bases). CDR1 and CDR2 (germline): SEHNR, FQNEAQ (reference sequence). V lost 5 bases, J lost 1 base, and 14 bases lay in between. The CDR3 is 16 residues long. The DNA of the CDR3 is TGTGCCAGCAGCCCAAAGGGGCAGGGGAACACCGGGGAGCTGTTTTTT. It translates to CASSPKGQGNTGELFF.

The chain combines TRBV19 with TRBJ1-2, with unresolved D. The V gene's germline CDR1 is LNHDA and CDR2 SQIVND (reference sequence). The CDR3 covers 13 residues. V was pared by 4 bases and J by 4 bases, with 10 bases between. CDR3 nucleotide sequence: TGTGCCAGTAGTAAGGGCACAACCTATGGCTACACCTTC. This sequence encodes CASSKGTTYGYTF.